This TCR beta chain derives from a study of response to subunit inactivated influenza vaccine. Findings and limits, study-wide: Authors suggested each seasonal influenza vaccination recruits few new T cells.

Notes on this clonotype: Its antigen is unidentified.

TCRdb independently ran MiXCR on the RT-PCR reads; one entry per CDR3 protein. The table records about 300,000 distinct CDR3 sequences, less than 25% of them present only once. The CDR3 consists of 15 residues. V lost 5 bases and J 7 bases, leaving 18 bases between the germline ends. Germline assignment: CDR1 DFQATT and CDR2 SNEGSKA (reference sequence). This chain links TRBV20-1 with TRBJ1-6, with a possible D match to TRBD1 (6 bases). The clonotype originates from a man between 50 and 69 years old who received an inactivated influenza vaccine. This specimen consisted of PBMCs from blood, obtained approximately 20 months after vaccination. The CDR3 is CSAPLSDRWNSPLHF. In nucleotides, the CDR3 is TGCAGTGCTCCCCTTTCAGACAGGTGGAATTCACCCCTCCACTTT.